This is a list of T cell receptor beta chains from one sample in a study of control samples from healthy donors and cancer patients. The repertoire was sequenced with immunoSEQ multiplex PCR; TCRdb's copy has only in-frame clones and lacks some. The table lists 150,000 to 200,000 clones, more than 85% of them singletons. Source material: blood. The receptors were gathered from a woman aged 40 to 50 in good health. Both conserved end residues are part of each CDR3. A D gene is named only where the DNA matches it firmly. Expanded clones are given a class, and other clones once, few, many or no size at all.

CDR3aa	CDR3nt	abundance	v_gene	d_gene	j_gene
CASRGQGARAEAFF	TGTGCCAGCAGGGGGCAGGGGGCGCGGGCTGAAGCTTTCTTT	NA	TRBV11-2	TRBD1	TRBJ1-1
CASSQLAGAYNEQFF	TGTGCCAGCAGCCAATTAGCGGGGGCCTACAATGAGCAGTTCTTC	NA	TRBV6-4	TRBD2	TRBJ2-1
CASSLDWTGHNQPQHF	TGTGCCAGCAGCTTAGATTGGACAGGCCACAATCAGCCCCAGCATTTT	NA	TRBV11-2	TRBD1	TRBJ1-5
CASSQDLGRSEQFF	TGTGCCAGCAGCCAAGATTTGGGGAGGAGTGAGCAGTTCTTC	NA	TRBV14	NA	TRBJ2-1
CASSATGVEQFF	TGTGCCAGCAGTGCTACAGGGGTCGAGCAGTTCTTC	once	TRBV12-3/TRBV12-4	TRBD1	TRBJ2-1
CASSEGTSGVDTQYF	TGTGCCAGCAGTGAAGGGACTAGCGGAGTCGATACGCAGTATTTT	NA	TRBV2	TRBD2	TRBJ2-3
CASSRLPVGNTIYF	TGTGCCAGCAGTCGACTCCCGGTGGGAAACACCATATATTTT	once	TRBV6-5	NA	TRBJ1-3
CASSQASNVQETQYF	TGCGCCAGCAGCCAAGCAAGCAACGTACAAGAGACCCAGTACTTC	NA	TRBV4-1	NA	TRBJ2-5
CASSRQGTETQYF	TGTGCCAGCAGCCGACAGGGGACAGAGACCCAGTACTTC	NA	TRBV6-5	TRBD1	TRBJ2-5
CATSRASSKGLPQHF	TGTGCCACCAGCAGAGCATCATCAAAGGGTCTGCCCCAGCATTTT	NA	TRBV15	NA	TRBJ1-5
CASSQDTVTFNEQFF	TGTGCCAGCAGCCAAGATACAGTGACCTTCAATGAGCAGTTCTTC	NA	TRBV3-1/TRBV3-2	NA	TRBJ2-1
CASSPDRTSSYNSPLHF	TGTGCCAGCTCACCGGACAGGACGAGCTCCTATAATTCACCCCTCCACTTT	NA	TRBV18	TRBD1	TRBJ1-6
CATSIQGVEKLFF	TGTGCCACCAGCATCCAGGGGGTTGAAAAACTGTTTTTT	NA	TRBV15	TRBD1	TRBJ1-4
CASSFPNQPQHF	TGTGCCAGCAGTTTTCCGAATCAGCCCCAGCATTTT	NA	TRBV27	NA	TRBJ1-5
CASSIETGLLPQHF	TGCGCCAGCAGTATAGAGACAGGGCTCCTGCCCCAGCATTTT	NA	TRBV10-2	TRBD1	TRBJ1-5
CASRGTSGGLQETQYF	TGTGCCAGCAGGGGGACTAGCGGGGGGCTACAAGAGACCCAGTACTTC	NA	TRBV2	TRBD2	TRBJ2-5
CASSHLRTNTEAFF	TGCGCCAGCAGCCATCTCAGGACGAACACTGAAGCTTTCTTT	NA	TRBV4-1	NA	TRBJ1-1